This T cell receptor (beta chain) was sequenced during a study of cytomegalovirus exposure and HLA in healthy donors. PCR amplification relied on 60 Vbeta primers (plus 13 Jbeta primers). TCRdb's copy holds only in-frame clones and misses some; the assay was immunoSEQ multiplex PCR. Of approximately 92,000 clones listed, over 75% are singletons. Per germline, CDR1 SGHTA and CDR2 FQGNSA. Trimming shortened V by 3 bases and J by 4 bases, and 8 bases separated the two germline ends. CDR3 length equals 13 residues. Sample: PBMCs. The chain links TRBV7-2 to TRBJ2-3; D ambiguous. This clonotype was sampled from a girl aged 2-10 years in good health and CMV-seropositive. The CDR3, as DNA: TGTGCCAGCAGCTTTTTAGAGGCAGATACGCAGTATTTT. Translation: CASSFLEADTQYF.